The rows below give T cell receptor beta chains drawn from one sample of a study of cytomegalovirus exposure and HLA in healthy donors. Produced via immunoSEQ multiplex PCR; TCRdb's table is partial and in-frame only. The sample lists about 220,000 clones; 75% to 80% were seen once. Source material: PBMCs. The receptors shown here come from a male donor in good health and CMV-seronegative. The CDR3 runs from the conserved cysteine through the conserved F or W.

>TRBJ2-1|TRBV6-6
CASSYPRQGVYNEQFF
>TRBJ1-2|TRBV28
CASRKQGENGYTF
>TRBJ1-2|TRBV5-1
CASTYDITSGYTF
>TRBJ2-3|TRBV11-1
CASSLVIAGGGADTQYF
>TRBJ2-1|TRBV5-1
CASSLIPGGNSYNEQFF
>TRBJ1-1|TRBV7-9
CASSPTAGAFF
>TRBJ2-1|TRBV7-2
CASSFTGGGEQFF
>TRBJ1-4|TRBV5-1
CASSLDPPGEDEKLFF
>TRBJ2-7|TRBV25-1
CASSETGTYEQYF
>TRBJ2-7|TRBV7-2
CASSSGTSGTYEQYF
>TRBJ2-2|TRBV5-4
CASSYPGLVNTGELFF
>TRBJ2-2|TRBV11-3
CASSLVQGQNTGELFF
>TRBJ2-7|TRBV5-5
CASSLGVQYFWDEQYF
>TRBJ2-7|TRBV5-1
CASSIQGTYEQYF